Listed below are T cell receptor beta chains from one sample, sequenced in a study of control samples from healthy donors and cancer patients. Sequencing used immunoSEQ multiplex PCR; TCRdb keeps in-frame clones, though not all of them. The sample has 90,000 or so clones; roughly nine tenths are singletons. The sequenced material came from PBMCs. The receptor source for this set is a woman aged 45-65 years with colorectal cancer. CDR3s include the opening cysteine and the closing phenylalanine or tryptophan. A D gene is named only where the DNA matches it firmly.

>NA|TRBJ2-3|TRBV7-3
CASSPGGITDTQYF
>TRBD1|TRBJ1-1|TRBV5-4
CASSLAQGVGTEAFF
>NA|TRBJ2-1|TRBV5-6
CASSLDASSYNEQFF
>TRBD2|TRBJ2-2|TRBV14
CASSPLGSGVTGELFF
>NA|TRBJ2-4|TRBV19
CVSIPRDTQNIQYF
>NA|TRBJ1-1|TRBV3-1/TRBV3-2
CASSQADKNTEAFF
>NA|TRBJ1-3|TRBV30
CAWSVRGVPSSGNTIYF
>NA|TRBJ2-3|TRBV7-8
CASSFGTPDTQYF
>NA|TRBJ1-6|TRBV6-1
CASSPTLSPLHF
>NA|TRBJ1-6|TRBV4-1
CASSQEGLLYNSPLHF
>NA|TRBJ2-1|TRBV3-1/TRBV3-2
CASSQEVQIYNEQFF
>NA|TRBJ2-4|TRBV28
CATDEGNIQYF
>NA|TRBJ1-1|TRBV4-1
CASSQVSSTEAFF
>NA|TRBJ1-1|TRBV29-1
CSVEGQVREAEAFF
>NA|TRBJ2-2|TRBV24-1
CATSDFGTTNTGELFF
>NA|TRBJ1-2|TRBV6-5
CASSDDRSYGYTF
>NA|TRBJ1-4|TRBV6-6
CASSPGWGKLFF
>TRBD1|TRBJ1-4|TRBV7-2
CASSLQGAWEKLFF
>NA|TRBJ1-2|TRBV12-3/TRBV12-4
CASSLAGSGYTF
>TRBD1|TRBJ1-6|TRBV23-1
CASSQWDRGPYNSPLHF
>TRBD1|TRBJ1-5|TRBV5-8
CASSWELGTGNQPQHF
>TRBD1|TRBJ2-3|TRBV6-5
CASSTQGVGSDTQYF
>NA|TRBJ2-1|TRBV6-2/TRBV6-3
CASSYQYEQFF
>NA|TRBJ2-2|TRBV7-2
CASSLYGGMGTGELFF
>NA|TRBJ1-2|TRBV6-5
CASSYGRNYGYTF
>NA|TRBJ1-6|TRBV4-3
CASSQGDRRSYNSPLHF
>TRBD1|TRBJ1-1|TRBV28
CATRQGRAEAFF
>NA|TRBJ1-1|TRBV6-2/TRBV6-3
CASSYSIGTEAFF
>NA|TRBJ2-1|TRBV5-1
CASSWGDSYNEQFF
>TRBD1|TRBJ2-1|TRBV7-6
CASSLWTGKSNEQFF
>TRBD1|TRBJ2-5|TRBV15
CATSRDPRGRRETQYF
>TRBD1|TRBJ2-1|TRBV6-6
CASSGDRDRGTSEQFF
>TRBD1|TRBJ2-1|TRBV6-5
CASSSQTGGSYNEQFF
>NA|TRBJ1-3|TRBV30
CAWSVRGAFGAGNTIYF
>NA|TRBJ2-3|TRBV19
CASSIRPSSTDTQYF
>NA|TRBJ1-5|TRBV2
CASSGEANQPQHF
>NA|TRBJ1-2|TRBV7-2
CASSLVSGYGYTF
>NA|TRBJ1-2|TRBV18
CASSPADPAGYTF
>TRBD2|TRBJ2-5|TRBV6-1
CASSEAPSGGQETQYF
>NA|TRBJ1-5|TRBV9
CASSPSDGVSWKAQHF